The 6 T cell receptor beta chains below were found in one sample sequenced in a study of regulatory T cells in long-lasting Graves disease. Sequencing libraries for TCR beta were prepared with iRepertoire HTBI primers and Arm-PCR of CDR3 regions. MiXCR, applied by TCRdb to the multiplex PCR reads, yields one record per CDR3 protein. The sample consists of 200,000 to 250,000 distinct CDR3 sequences, around 20% of them appearing once. Documented time point: newly diagnosed GD, antithyroid drugs for less than 3 months. The TCR library was made from RNA extracted from PBMCs. The starting material was peripheral blood mononuclear cells (PBMCs), obtained at new diagnosis, from a patient treated with antithyroid drugs. The receptors come from a female donor with Graves disease.

This clonotype was seen more than once but under ten times. V gene TRBV12-3 or TRBV12-4 combines with J gene TRBJ2-7; 9 positions agree with TRBD2. This CDR3 is built from 13 residues. V lost 8 bases, J lost 2 bases, and 4 bases stayed unmatched. The CDR3 spells CASRPSGAYEQYF. The CDR3, as DNA: TGTGCCAGCCGGCCTAGCGGGGCCTACGAGCAGTACTTC.

In regard to this clonotype: One base away lies a much larger clone, so this may be a sequencing read error. V is TRBV7-3 and J is TRBJ2-1; TRBD2 matches at 7 bases. Germline lookup yields CDR1 SGHTA and CDR2 FQGTGA. The CDR3 extends over 15 amino acids. V lost 2 bases, J lost 4 bases, and 5 bases stayed unmatched. CDR3 protein: CASSLGGEGYNEQFF. The CDR3 region has the DNA TGTGCCAGCAGCTTAGGGGGGGAGGGTTACAATGAGCAGTTCTTC.

The rearrangement links TRBV4-2 to TRBJ1-4, with D perhaps matching TRBD1 (5 bases). The germline V and J ends were trimmed by 3 bases and 7 bases, with 15 bases remaining between them. This CDR3 comprises 15 residues. CDR1 is LGHNA and CDR2 is YNFKEQ in the germline V gene. The chain's CDR3 is CASSHDRRGFEKLFF. The CDR3 nucleotides read TGTGCCAGCAGCCACGATAGGCGGGGGTTTGAAAAACTGTTTTTT.

This clonotype was seen repeatedly, ten times or more. The V and J genes are TRBV7-2 and TRBJ2-1; 15 bases match TRBD2. The CDR3 loop spans 17 amino acids. The germline CDR1 and CDR2 sequences are SGHTA and FQGNSA. V shed 7 bases and J 9 bases; nucleotides not matched to a gene: 13. The CDR3 DNA reads as TGTGCCAGCAACAAACCGGGGACTAGCGGGGGGTCGGGTGAGCAGTTCTTC. As protein: CASNKPGTSGGSGEQFF.

This clonotype was counted a few times. V is TRBV10-3 and J is TRBJ2-1; D gene uncertain. Germline V lookup: CDR1 ENHRY, CDR2 SYGVKD. CDR3 length: 11 residues. The V end was cut by 3 bases, the J end by 9 bases, with 6 bases between. Here the CDR3 reads CAISDTGEQFF. CDR3 nucleotide sequence: TGTGCCATCAGTGATACGGGTGAGCAGTTCTTC.

This clonotype was counted many times. This chain connects TRBV29-1 to TRBJ1-5, with no clear D. This CDR3 is 16 amino acids long. Looked up from germline, CDR1 is SQVTM and CDR2 is ANQGSEA. V was clipped by 5 bases and J by 0 bases, with 17 bases between them. The CDR3 DNA follows: TGCAGCGTTAAGGAGGGAAACCCTTATAGCAATCAGCCCCAGCATTTT. Protein sequence: CSVKEGNPYSNQPQHF.